This T cell receptor (beta chain) was identified during a study of blood T cell repertoires in COVID-19. Study as a whole: Acute and convalescent COVID-19 specimens originated in the United States, Italy and Spain.

Trimming shortened V by 6 bases and J by 2 bases, and 7 bases separated the two germline ends. The CDR3 has 12 amino acids. Germline V lookup: CDR1 MNHEY, CDR2 SVGAGI. Enrollment of patients from Seattle took place during active infection, with longitudinal follow-up. Authors' methods: Reference gene primer amplification in the assay estimated nucleated cell counts. TCRdb keeps only in-frame clones here, not all; method: immunoSEQ multiplex PCR. The DNA was the basis for D and trimming; V, J and clone size are from that table. The repertoire holds about 480,000 clones, with about 91% as singletons. Sequencing was done on a sample of peripheral blood. The TCR sequence derives from a woman aged 50 to 60 with COVID-19, enrolled during active disease. The chain links TRBV6-5 to TRBJ1-1; D is unresolved. CDR3 DNA sequence: TGTGCCAGCAGCCGGTTCAACACTGAAGCTTTCTTT. Translated: CASSRFNTEAFF.